What follows describes a single T cell receptor (beta chain). The antigen is undetermined. TCRdb called the RT-PCR reads again in MiXCR, with one record for every CDR3 protein. Among some 550,000 distinct CDR3 sequences listed, approximately 24% were seen once. This specimen belongs to a study of response to subunit inactivated influenza vaccine. Findings and limits, study-wide: Only a handful of new T cells, the authors suggested, are recruited with each seasonal influenza vaccination.

CDR3 length equals 15 residues. The germline V gene encodes CDR1 SEHNR and CDR2 FQNEAQ (reference sequence). The V gene lost 5 bases and the J gene lost 4 bases, with 16 bases spanning the gap. This sample also belongs to another study, concerning T cells expressing NK-cell markers. In that study: Template switching by 5'RACE with UMIs generated the TCR beta cDNA. Of the CD8+ T cell pool in about six donors, roughly 1.0-7.5% was accounted for by dominant NKG2C+ clonotypes. Similarly, these clonotypes led the CD3+CD56-NKG2C+ fraction as well in several donors. Uncertainty persisted over the HCMV specificity of expanded NKG2C+ T cell clones.

V is TRBV7-9 and J is TRBJ2-3; perhaps D is TRBD1 or TRBD2 (5 bases each). Sample: CD4+ T cells sorted from PBMCs, taken 12 days after vaccination. The source is a man between 45 and 60 years old who received an inactivated influenza vaccine. CDR3 nucleotide sequence: TGTGCCAGCAGCCAAGTGGGGAGAGGGGCAGATACGCAGTATTTT. It is translated as CASSQVGRGADTQYF.